Here is one TCR beta chain with its context. The source of the sample is a study of blood T cell repertoires in COVID-19. Per the original data handling: Amplification from reference gene primers served as the basis for estimated nucleated cell counts. The assay was immunoSEQ multiplex PCR, and TCRdb's table has in-frame clones only and misses some. Clonal size and the V and J genes are those of that table, whereas D and trimming came from the DNA. The sample has 300,000 or so clones, about 91% seen once. CDR1 is SEHNR and CDR2 is FQNEAQ in the germline V gene (reference sequence). This CDR3 is 13 amino acids long. Trimming stripped 5 bases from V and 8 bases from J, with 16 bases between.

The origin of this receptor is a woman under 40 who had recovered from COVID-19. The V and J genes are TRBV7-9 and TRBJ2-7; D gene ambiguous. Sequencing used peripheral blood. As DNA, the CDR3 is TGTGCCAGCAGCCGAGATTCGGGTTCAAAGCAGTACTTC. This gives the protein CASSRDSGSKQYF.